These 32 T cell receptor beta chains came from one sample sequenced in a study of shared clonotypes between healthy human individuals. The table came from immunoSEQ multiplex PCR; TCRdb's copy has only in-frame clones and leaves some out. This table holds some 2 million clones, roughly 96% found once. The specimen was naive CD4+ T cells sorted from blood. As to subset: CD45RA+ positively selected. The receptor source for this set is a man in his late teens or twenties in good health.

The chain combines TRBV29-1 with TRBJ1-4; tentatively, D is TRBD1 (6 bases). V lost 3 bases, J lost 7 bases, and 15 bases lay in between. This CDR3 is built from 14 residues. Looked up from germline, CDR1 is SQVTM and CDR2 is ANQGSEA. The CDR3 DNA is TGCAGCGTTGATGAACAGGGTCTTGGTGAAAAACTGTTTTTT. Encoded protein: CSVDEQGLGEKLFF.

The chain uses TRBV29-1 and TRBJ1-2, with 7 nucleotides matching TRBD1. This CDR3 has 12 residues. Germline CDR1 is SQVTM and CDR2 is ANQGSEA. Trimming at V came to 7 bases and at J to 3 bases, leaving 5 bases not matched to a gene. The CDR3 nucleotides read TGCAGCGCCAGGGACAGAGACTATGGCTACACCTTC. Protein sequence: CSARDRDYGYTF.

The chain links TRBV5-1 to TRBJ2-1, with 7 nucleotides matching TRBD1. This CDR3 has 18 residues. CDR1 and CDR2 from the germline V gene are SGHRS and YFSETQ. V lost 3 bases and J lost 0; bases outside the gene matches: 12. In nucleotides, the CDR3 is TGCGCCAGCAGCTCCCAAAGTATGACAGGGTCCTCCTACAATGAGCAGTTCTTC. Its translation is CASSSQSMTGSSYNEQFF.

The rearrangement links TRBV5-6 to TRBJ2-7; TRBD1 might be the D (5 bases). Germline V gives CDR1 SGHDT, CDR2 YYEEEE. The V and J ends lost 4 bases and 6 bases respectively, with 14 bases between them. The CDR3 contains 13 residues. The DNA of the CDR3 is TGTGCCAGCAGCCGACAGCTCCGACGCGAGCAGTACTTC. This translates into CASSRQLRREQYF.

This chain connects TRBV7-2 to TRBJ2-1; D is uncertain. The CDR3 length is 11 residues. The ends were cut back, 3 bases at V and 7 bases at J, with 4 bases in the middle. Germline assignment: CDR1 SGHTA and CDR2 FQGNSA. DNA of the CDR3: TGTGCCAGCAGCTTTTTGAATGAGCAGTTCTTC. Protein product: CASSFLNEQFF.

The J gene is TRBJ1-4, the V gene TRBV6-1, with no clear D. CDR3 length equals 12 residues. The germline CDR1 and CDR2 sequences are MNHNS and SASEGT. V lost 7 bases and J 7 bases, leaving 10 bases between the germline ends. CDR3 coding DNA: TGTGCCAGCAAACGCAGCGGTGAAAAACTGTTTTTT. Encoded protein: CASKRSGEKLFF.

This chain joins TRBV19 and TRBJ2-3; TRBD2 agrees at 9 bases. Trimming took 3 bases from V and 6 from J; bases not matched to a gene: 13. This CDR3 region has 17 residues. Per the germline V gene, CDR1 is LNHDA and CDR2 is SQIVND (reference sequence). The CDR3 sequence: CASSIVGAGGPSDTQYF. CDR3 sequence (DNA): TGTGCCAGTAGTATCGTCGGGGCGGGAGGGCCATCTGATACGCAGTATTTT.

For this clone: The same CDR3 is also encoded by other DNA sequences in this sample. V is TRBV5-8 and J is TRBJ1-5; D may be TRBD1 (5 bases). Trimming cost V 0 bases and J 6 bases, with 7 bases left between them. The CDR3 loop spans 13 amino acids. CDR1 is SGHTS, CDR2 YDEGEE, per germline. CDR3 sequence reads: CASSLGGSQPQHF. Here the CDR3 DNA reads TGTGCCAGCAGCTTGGGGGGCAGTCAGCCCCAGCATTTT.

V gene TRBV28 combines with J gene TRBJ2-4; TRBD1 might be the D (5 bases). V was cut by 6 bases and J by 3 bases, with 18 bases left in between. Germline CDR1 is MDHEN and CDR2 is SYDVKM. CDR3 length: 16 amino acids. CDR3 amino acids: CASSQPTPGFKNIQYF. Here the CDR3 DNA reads TGTGCCAGCAGCCAACCTACACCAGGGTTCAAAAACATTCAGTACTTC.

J is TRBJ2-7 and V is TRBV6-5, with D perhaps being TRBD1 or TRBD2 (5 bases each). Germline CDR1 MNHEY, CDR2 SVGAGI. V was pared by 6 bases and J by 3 bases, with 18 bases between. The CDR3 consists of 15 residues. CDR3 DNA sequence: TGTGCCAGCAGGATGGGGTCGTTGGGGGACTACGAGCAGTACTTC. Translated: CASRMGSLGDYEQYF.

This chain connects TRBV2 to TRBJ1-1; D is possibly TRBD1 (5 bases). Germline V gene lookup returns CDR1 SNHLY and CDR2 FYNNEI. V was trimmed by 7 bases and J by 5 bases, leaving 11 bases between them. The CDR3 is 12 amino acids. CDR3 sequence reads: CASKVGGTEAFF. CDR3 nucleotides: TGTGCCAGCAAAGTCGGGGGAACTGAAGCTTTCTTT. Variable domain in full (rest from reference TRBV2 and TRBJ1-1): EPEVTQTPSHQVTQMGQEVILRCVPISNHLYFYWYRQILGQKVEFLVSFYNNEISEKSEIFDDQFSVERPDGSNFTLKIRSTKLEDSAMYFCASKVGGTEAFFGQGTRLTVV.

The chain links TRBV7-8 to TRBJ2-1; the match to TRBD2 covers 8 bases. This CDR3 is built from 14 residues. Germline trimming cut 6 bases from V and 7 bases from J; bases unmatched to any gene: 8. Germline V gene lookup returns CDR1 SGHVS and CDR2 FQNEAQ. The DNA for the CDR3 is TGTGCCAGCAGGCCCGGGGGGGCCTTGAATGAGCAGTTCTTC. Amino acids: CASRPGGALNEQFF.

This rearrangement joins TRBV6-5 to TRBJ2-5; D remains ambiguous. The CDR3 is 13 amino acids. Trimming left V 6 bases short and J 5 bases short, with 13 bases between. The germline V gene has CDR1 MNHEY and CDR2 SVGAGI. CDR3 bases: TGTGCCAGCAGCCCCACCAGAAAGGAGACCCAGTACTTC. Translating gives CASSPTRKETQYF.

A note on this clone: The same CDR3 is also encoded by other DNA sequences in this sample. The chain has TRBV9 and TRBJ2-5, with unresolved D. Germline lookup yields CDR1 SGDLS and CDR2 YYNGEE. V was trimmed by 0 bases and J by 5 bases, leaving 8 bases between them. The CDR3 is 13 residues long. The CDR3, as DNA: TGTGCCAGCAGCGTAGCTACGCGGGAGACCCAGTACTTC. It encodes CASSVATRETQYF.

Details on this clone: Other nucleotide sequences in the sample specify the same CDR3. The gene calls are TRBV4-1 and TRBJ2-2; D is unresolved. The germline V gene has CDR1 MGHRA and CDR2 YSYEKL. Trimming took 1 base from V and 8 from J, leaving 5 bases between them. The CDR3 is made up of 12 amino acids. The CDR3 sequence: CASSQVGGELFF. The CDR3 DNA reads TGCGCCAGCAGCCAAGTAGGTGGGGAGCTGTTTTTT.

The chain carries TRBV6-6 and TRBJ2-7, with TRBD2 identical over 10 bases. Germline V gene lookup returns CDR1 MNHNY and CDR2 SVGAGI (reference sequence). The ends lost 7 bases at V and 12 bases at J; junction bases unmatched: 15. The CDR3 length is 14 residues. The CDR3 DNA reads TGTGCCAGCATGGCGTCTAGCGGGAGTTGGGAGGGGTACTTC. It encodes CASMASSGSWEGYF.

The chain couples TRBV5-6 to TRBJ1-6; D is unresolved. The germline V gene has CDR1 SGHDT and CDR2 YYEEEE. The CDR3 length is 13 residues. The V and J ends lost 0 bases and 10 bases respectively, with 8 bases between them. CDR3 in DNA: TGTGCCAGCAGCTTGGAGGTAGAGTCACCCCTCCACTTT. Its translation is CASSLEVESPLHF.

The rearrangement uses TRBV30 and TRBJ2-3; TRBD1 is a possible D gene (5 bases). Germline V gene data show CDR1 as GTSNPN and CDR2 as SVGIG (reference sequence). This CDR3 region has 12 residues. The germline V and J ends were trimmed by 0 bases and 9 bases, with 10 bases remaining between them. DNA for the CDR3: TGTGCCTGGAGTGTACAGGACATAACGCAGTATTTT. It specifies CAWSVQDITQYF.

V and J are TRBV14 and TRBJ2-2; tentative D call: TRBD1 (6 bases). The CDR3 is 14 residues long. Trimming left V 4 bases short and J 7 bases short, with 13 bases between. Germline V lookup: CDR1 SGHDN, CDR2 FVKESK. For the CDR3, the DNA is TGTGCCAGCAGCCGCCCACAGGGCATCGGGGAGCTGTTTTTT. This codes for CASSRPQGIGELFF.

The chain carries TRBV30 and TRBJ2-1; possible D gene TRBD1, 6 bases. CDR3 length: 13 amino acids. Between the trimmed V and J ends, which lost 2 bases and 6 bases, there was a span of 11 bases. The V gene's germline CDR1 is GTSNPN and CDR2 SVGIG (reference sequence). The chain's CDR3 is CAWSLGATNEQFF. CDR3 DNA: TGTGCCTGGAGTCTGGGGGCCACCAATGAGCAGTTCTTC.

The gene calls are TRBV2 and TRBJ2-3; D unclear. The CDR3 loop spans 14 amino acids. Trimming cost V 6 bases and J 2 bases, with 12 bases left between them. CDR1 is SNHLY, CDR2 FYNNEI, per germline. The CDR3 DNA reads as TGTGCCAGCAGCGTAGGAGAGATCACAGATACGCAGTATTTT. Protein: CASSVGEITDTQYF.

The genes are TRBV2 and TRBJ2-5, with 7 positions matching TRBD1. Germline CDR1 and CDR2: SNHLY and FYNNEI. V dropped 6 bases and J dropped 7; count of bases not matched to a gene: 8. CDR3 length: 13 amino acids. CDR3 sequence (DNA): TGTGCCAGCAGCACAGGGGCAGGGGGGACCCAGTACTTC. Its translation: CASSTGAGGTQYF.

The chain has TRBV10-3 and TRBJ2-7; 10 nucleotides align to TRBD1. Germline values: CDR1 ENHRY, CDR2 SYGVKD. With V trimmed by 3 bases and J by 2 bases, 7 bases remained unmatched. The CDR3 is made up of 16 amino acids. DNA for the CDR3: TGTGCCATCAGTGATACCGTTGGACAGGGGGCCTACGAGCAGTACTTC. It yields the protein CAISDTVGQGAYEQYF.

The V gene is TRBV28, the J gene TRBJ1-2, with 7 bases identical to TRBD1. Trimming removed 6 bases from V and 6 bases from J; junction bases left unmatched: 16. Germline V gives CDR1 MDHEN, CDR2 SYDVKM. The CDR3 has 16 residues. The CDR3 protein is CASSPSQRQGSHGYTF. In DNA, the CDR3 is TGTGCCAGCAGCCCTTCTCAGCGACAGGGATCGCATGGCTACACCTTC.

V gene TRBV27 combines with J gene TRBJ1-5, with D possibly being TRBD1 (5 bases). Germline CDR1 is MNHEY and CDR2 is SMNVEV (reference sequence). Trimming stripped 6 bases from V and 0 bases from J, with 9 bases between. There are 14 residues in the CDR3. CDR3 nucleotide sequence: TGTGCCAGCAGCAGGGAAAATAGCAATCAGCCCCAGCATTTT. Encoded protein: CASSRENSNQPQHF.

This clone was counted a single time. The chain has TRBV6-5 and TRBJ2-7, with unresolved D. Trimming shortened V by 6 bases and J by 6 bases, and 12 bases separated the two germline ends. The germline CDR1 and CDR2 sequences are MNHEY and SVGAGI. There are 12 residues in the CDR3. The CDR3 protein is CASSHPRGEQYF. CDR3 DNA sequence: TGTGCCAGCAGCCACCCCCGCGGCGAGCAGTACTTC.

The sample holds one count of this clone. The chain combines TRBV27 with TRBJ1-1; D may be TRBD1 (6 bases). Trimming left V 7 bases short and J 0 bases short, with 12 bases between. The CDR3 loop spans 14 amino acids. In germline, CDR1 is MNHEY, CDR2 SMNVEV (reference sequence). Here the CDR3 DNA reads TGTGCCAGCAAAGTCGGACAGATGAACACTGAAGCTTTCTTT. Translation gives CASKVGQMNTEAFF.

This clone was detected a few times. The rearrangement joins TRBV11-2 to TRBJ1-4; TRBD1 matches 9 bases. The CDR3 is 16 residues long. Germline-derived CDR1 and CDR2 are SGHAT and FQNNGV. With V trimmed by 5 bases and J by 2 bases, 6 bases remained unmatched. The CDR3 loop is CASSRTGVTTNEKLFF. CDR3 DNA: TGTGCCAGCAGCCGGACAGGGGTGACGACTAATGAAAAACTGTTTTTT.

With respect to this clone: Additional DNA sequences in this sample encode the identical CDR3. The gene calls are TRBV6-6 and TRBJ1-3, with 8 positions matching TRBD1. CDR1 MNHNY and CDR2 SVGAGI come from the germline V gene (reference sequence). V was pared by 6 bases and J by 0 bases, with 4 bases of the junction left unmatched. The CDR3 runs 15 residues. CDR3 loop: CASSSGQGSGNTIYF. The CDR3 DNA sequence: TGTGCCAGCAGCTCTGGACAGGGCTCTGGAAACACCATATATTTT.

The V call is TRBV4-1, the J call TRBJ2-1; TRBD2 is a possible D gene (6 bases). The CDR3 covers 17 residues. Trimming left V 3 bases short and J 0 bases short, with 15 bases between. From germline, CDR1 is MGHRA and CDR2 YSYEKL. The CDR3: CASSQGGGASSYNEQFF. Written as DNA, the CDR3 is TGCGCCAGCAGCCAGGGTGGCGGGGCGAGCTCCTACAATGAGCAGTTCTTC.

This chain links TRBV6-5 with TRBJ2-2, with D unresolved. With 7 bases removed from V and 5 bases from J, the gap between germline ends came to 8 bases. Germline V gene data show CDR1 as MNHEY and CDR2 as SVGAGI. The CDR3 is made up of 12 amino acids. As DNA, the CDR3 is TGTGCCAGCACCGGCATGACCGGGGAGCTGTTTTTT. It yields the protein CASTGMTGELFF.

This chain uses TRBV7-2 with TRBJ1-2; 10 bases map to TRBD1. The CDR3 covers 15 residues. In germline, CDR1 is SGHTA, CDR2 FQGNSA. Unmatched junction bases numbered 5, after V lost 5 bases and J lost 2 bases. The CDR3 nucleotides read TGTGCCAGCAGCACGGACAGGGGGACGAACTATGGCTACACCTTC. It specifies CASSTDRGTNYGYTF.